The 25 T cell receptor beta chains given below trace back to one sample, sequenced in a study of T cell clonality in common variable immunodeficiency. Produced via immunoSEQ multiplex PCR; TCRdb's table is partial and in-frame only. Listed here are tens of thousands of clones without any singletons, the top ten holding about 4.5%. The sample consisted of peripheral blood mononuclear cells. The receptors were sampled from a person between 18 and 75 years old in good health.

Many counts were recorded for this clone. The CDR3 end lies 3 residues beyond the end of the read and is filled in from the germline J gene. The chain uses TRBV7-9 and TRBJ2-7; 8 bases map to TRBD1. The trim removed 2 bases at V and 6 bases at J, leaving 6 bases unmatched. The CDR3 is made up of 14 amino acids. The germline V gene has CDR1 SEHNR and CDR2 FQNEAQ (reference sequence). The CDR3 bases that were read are TGTGCCAGCAGCTTATACAGGGGGGCGGGCGAG. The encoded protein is CASSLYRGAGE. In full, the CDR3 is CASSLYRGAGEQYF.

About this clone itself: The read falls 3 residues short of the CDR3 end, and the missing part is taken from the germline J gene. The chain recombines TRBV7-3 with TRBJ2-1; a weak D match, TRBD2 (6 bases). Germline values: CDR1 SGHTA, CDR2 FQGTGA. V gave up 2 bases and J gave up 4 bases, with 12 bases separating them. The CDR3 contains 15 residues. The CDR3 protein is CASSLPLATYNEQFF. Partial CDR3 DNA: TGTGCCAGCAGCTTACCTCTAGCGACGTACAATGAG.

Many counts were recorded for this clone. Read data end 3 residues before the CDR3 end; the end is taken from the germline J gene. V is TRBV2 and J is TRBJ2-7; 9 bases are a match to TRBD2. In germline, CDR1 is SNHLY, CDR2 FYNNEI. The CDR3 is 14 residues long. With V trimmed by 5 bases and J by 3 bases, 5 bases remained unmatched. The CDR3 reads CASSSIAGDYEQYF. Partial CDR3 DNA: TGTGCCAGCAGTTCTATAGCGGGAGACTACGAG.

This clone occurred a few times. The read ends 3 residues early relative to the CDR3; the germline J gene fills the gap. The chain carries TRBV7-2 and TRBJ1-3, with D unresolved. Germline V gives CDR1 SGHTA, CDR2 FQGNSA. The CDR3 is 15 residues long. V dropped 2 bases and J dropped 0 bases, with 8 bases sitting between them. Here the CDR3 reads CASSLRVGSGNTIYF. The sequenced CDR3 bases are TGTGCCAGCAGCTTAAGGGTGGGCTCTGGAAACACC. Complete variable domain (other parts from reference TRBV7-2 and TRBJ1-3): GAGVSQSPSNKVTEKGKDVELRCDPISGHTALYWYRQSLGQGLEFLIYFQGNSAPDKSGLPSDRFSAERTGGSVSTLTIQRTQQEDSAVYLCASSLRVGSGNTIYFGEGSWLTVV.

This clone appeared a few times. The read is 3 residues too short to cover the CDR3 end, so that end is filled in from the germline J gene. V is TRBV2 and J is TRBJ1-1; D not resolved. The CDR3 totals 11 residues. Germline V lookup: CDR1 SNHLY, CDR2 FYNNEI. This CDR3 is CASSQTSPAFF. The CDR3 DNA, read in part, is TGTGCCAGCAGTCAAACTTCACCA. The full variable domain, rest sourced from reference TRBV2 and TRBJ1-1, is EPEVTQTPSHQVTQMGQEVILRCVPISNHLYFYWYRQILGQKVEFLVSFYNNEISEKSEIFDDQFSVERPDGSNFTLKIRSTKLEDSAMYFCASSQTSPAFFGQGTRLTVV.

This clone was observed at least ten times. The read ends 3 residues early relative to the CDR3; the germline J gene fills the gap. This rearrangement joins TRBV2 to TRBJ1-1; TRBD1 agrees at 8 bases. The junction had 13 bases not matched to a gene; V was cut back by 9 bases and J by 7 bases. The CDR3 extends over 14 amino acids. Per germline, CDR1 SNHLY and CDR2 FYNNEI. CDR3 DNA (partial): TGTGCCAGGGCCCGACCAGGCGGGACAGGTGAA. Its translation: CARARPGGTGE. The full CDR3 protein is CARARPGGTGEAFF.

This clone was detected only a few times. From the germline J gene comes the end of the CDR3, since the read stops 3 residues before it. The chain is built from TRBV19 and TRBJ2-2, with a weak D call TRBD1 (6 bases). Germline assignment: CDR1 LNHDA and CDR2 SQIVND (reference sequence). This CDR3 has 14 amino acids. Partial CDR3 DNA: TGTGCCAGTAGTACGACAGGTCGGGCTGAAAAG. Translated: CASSTTGRAEK. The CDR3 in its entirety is CASSTTGRAEKLFF.

The CDR3 is CASSFRGMGNEQFF. The CDR3 bases that were read are TGTGCCAGCAGCTTCAGGGGAATGGGGAATGAG. The chain recombines TRBV11-2 with TRBJ2-1, with a tentative D call TRBD1 (6 bases). The read comes to an end 3 residues before the CDR3 does, leaving the germline J gene to fill in the end. The ends were cut back, 3 bases at V and 7 bases at J, with 13 bases in the middle. The CDR3 totals 14 residues. Germline lookup yields CDR1 SGHAT and CDR2 FQNNGV. Full variable domain (rest looked up from reference TRBV11-2 and TRBJ2-1): EAGVAQSPRYKIIEKRQSVAFWCNPISGHATLYWYQQILGQGPKLLIQFQNNGVVDDSQLPKDRFSAERLKGVDSTLKIQPAKLEDSAVYLCASSFRGMGNEQFFGPGTRLTVL.

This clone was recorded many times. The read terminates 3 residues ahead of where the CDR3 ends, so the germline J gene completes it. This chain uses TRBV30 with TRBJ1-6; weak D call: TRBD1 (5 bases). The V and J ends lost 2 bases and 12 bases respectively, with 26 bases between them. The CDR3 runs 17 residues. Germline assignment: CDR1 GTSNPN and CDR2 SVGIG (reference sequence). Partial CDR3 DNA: TGTGCCTGGAGTCCTGCTCGGACGGACGGACACATCGGACCC. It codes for CAWSPARTDGHIGP. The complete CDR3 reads CAWSPARTDGHIGPLHF.

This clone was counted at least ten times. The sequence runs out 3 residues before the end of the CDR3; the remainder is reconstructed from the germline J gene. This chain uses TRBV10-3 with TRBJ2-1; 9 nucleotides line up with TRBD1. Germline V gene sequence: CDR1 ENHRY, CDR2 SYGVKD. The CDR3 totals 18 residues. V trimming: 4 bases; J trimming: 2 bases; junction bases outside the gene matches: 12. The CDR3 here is CAISAPGTGIITYNEQFF. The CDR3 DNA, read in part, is TGTGCCATCAGTGCTCCCGGGACAGGGATAATAACCTACAATGAG.

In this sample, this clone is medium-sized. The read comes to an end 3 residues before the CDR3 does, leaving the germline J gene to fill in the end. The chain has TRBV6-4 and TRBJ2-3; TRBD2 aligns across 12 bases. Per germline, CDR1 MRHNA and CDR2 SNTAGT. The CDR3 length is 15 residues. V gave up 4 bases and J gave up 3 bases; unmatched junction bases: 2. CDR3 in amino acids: CASSAGTSGTDTQYF. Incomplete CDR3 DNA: TGTGCCAGCAGTGCCGGGACTAGCGGGACAGATACG.

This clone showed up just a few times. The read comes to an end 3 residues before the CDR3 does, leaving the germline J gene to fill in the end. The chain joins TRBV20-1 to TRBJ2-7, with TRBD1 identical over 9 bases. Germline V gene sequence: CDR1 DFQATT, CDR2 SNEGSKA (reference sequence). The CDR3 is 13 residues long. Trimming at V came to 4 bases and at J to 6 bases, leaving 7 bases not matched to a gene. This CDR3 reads CSATRDRAGEQYF. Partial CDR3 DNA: TGCAGTGCTACCCGGGACAGGGCGGGCGAG.

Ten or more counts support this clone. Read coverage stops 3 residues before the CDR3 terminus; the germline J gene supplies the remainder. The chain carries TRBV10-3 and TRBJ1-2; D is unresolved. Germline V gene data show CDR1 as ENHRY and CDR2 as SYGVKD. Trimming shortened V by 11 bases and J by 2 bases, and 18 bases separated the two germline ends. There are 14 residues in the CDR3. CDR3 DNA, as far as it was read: TGTGCCGCCAATCCTCAACTGAGCAACTATGGC. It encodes CAANPQLSNYG. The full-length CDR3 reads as CAANPQLSNYGYTF.

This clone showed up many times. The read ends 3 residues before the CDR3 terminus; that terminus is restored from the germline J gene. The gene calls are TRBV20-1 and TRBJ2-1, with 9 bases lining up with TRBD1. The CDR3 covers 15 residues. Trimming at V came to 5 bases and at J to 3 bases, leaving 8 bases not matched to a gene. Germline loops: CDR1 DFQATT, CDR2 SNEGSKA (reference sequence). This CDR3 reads CSAPPGQGRYNEQFF. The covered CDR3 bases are TGCAGTGCTCCTCCGGGACAGGGACGCTACAATGAG.

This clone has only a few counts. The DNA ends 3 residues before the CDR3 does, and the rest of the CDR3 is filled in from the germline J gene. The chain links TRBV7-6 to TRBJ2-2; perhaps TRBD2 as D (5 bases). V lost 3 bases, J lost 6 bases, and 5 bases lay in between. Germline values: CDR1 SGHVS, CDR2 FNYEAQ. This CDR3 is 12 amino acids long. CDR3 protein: CASSFGAGELFF. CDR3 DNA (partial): TGTGCCAGCAGCTTCGGGGCCGGGGAG. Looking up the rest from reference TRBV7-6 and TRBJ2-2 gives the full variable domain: GAGVSQSPRYKVTKRGQDVALRCDPISGHVSLYWYRQALGQGPEFLTYFNYEAQQDKSGLPNDRFSAERPEGSISTLTIQRTEQRDSAMYRCASSFGAGELFFGEGSRLTVL.

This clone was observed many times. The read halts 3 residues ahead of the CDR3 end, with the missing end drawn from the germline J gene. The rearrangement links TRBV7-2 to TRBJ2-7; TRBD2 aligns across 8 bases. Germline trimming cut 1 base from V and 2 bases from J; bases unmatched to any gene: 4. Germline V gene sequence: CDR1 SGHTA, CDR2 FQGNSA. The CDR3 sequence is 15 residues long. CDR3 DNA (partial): TGTGCCAGCAGCTTAGGCGGGGGGTATACCTACGAG. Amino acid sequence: CASSLGGGYTYE. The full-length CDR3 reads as CASSLGGGYTYEQYF.

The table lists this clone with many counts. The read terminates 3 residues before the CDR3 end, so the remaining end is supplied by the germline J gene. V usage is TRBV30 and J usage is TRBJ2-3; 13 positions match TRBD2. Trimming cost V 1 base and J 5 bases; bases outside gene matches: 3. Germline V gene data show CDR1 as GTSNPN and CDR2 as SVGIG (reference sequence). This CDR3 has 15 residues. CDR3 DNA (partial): TGTGCCTGGAGTGAGGGACTAGCGGGAATAGATACG. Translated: CAWSEGLAGIDT. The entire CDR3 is CAWSEGLAGIDTQYF.

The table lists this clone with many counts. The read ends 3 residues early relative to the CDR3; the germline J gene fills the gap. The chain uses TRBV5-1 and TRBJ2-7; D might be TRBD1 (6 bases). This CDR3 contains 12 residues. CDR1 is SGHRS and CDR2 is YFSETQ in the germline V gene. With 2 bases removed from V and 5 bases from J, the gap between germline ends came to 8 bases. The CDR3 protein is CASSFAGDEQYF. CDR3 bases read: TGCGCCAGCAGCTTCGCAGGGGACGAG. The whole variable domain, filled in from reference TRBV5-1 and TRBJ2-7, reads KAGVTQTPRYLIKTRGQQVTLSCSPISGHRSVSWYQQTPGQGLQFLFEYFSETQRNKGNFPGRFSGRQFSNSRSEMNVSTLELGDSALYLCASSFAGDEQYFGPGTRLTVT.

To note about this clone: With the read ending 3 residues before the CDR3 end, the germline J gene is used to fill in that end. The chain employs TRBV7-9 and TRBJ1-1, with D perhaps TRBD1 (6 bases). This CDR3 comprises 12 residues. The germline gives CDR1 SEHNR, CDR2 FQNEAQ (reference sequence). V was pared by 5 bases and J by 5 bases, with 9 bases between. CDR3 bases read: TGTGCCAGCAGCGAGGGGGTAACTGAA. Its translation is CASSEGVTE. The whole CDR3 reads CASSEGVTEAFF.

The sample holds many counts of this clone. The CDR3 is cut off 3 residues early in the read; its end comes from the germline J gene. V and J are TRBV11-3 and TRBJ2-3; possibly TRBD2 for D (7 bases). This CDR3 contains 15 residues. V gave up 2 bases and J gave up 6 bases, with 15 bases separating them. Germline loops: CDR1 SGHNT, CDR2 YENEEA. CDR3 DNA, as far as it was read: TGTGCCAGCAGCTTATTGGGGGGGGCGGGGGATACG. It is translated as CASSLLGGAGDT. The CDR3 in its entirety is CASSLLGGAGDTQYF.

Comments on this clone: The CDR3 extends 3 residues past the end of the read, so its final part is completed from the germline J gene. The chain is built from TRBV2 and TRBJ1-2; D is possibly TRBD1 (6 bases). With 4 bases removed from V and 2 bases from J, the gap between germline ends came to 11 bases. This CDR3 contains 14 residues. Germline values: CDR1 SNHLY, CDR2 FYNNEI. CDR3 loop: CASSVQGSNYGYTF. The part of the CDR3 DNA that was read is TGTGCCAGCAGTGTCCAGGGGTCGAACTATGGC. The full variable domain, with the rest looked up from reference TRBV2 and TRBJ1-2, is EPEVTQTPSHQVTQMGQEVILRCVPISNHLYFYWYRQILGQKVEFLVSFYNNEISEKSEIFDDQFSVERPDGSNFTLKIRSTKLEDSAMYFCASSVQGSNYGYTFGSGTRLTVV.

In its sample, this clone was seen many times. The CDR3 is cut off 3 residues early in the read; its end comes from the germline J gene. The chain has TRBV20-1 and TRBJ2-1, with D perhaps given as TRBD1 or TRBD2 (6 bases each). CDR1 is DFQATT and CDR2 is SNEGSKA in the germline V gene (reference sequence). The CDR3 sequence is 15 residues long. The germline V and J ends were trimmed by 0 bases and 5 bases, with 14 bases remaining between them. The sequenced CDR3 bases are TGCAGTGCTAGAGAATTCAGGGGCGGGAACAATGAG. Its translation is CSAREFRGGNNE. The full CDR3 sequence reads CSAREFRGGNNEQFF.

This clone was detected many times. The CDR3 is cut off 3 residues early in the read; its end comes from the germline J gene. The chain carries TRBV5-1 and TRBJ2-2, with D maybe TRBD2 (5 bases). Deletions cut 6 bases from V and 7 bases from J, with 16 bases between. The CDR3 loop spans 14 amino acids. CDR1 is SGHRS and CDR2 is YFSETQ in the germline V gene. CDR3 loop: CASILSGSGGELFF. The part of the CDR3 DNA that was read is TGCGCCAGCATATTATCGGGGTCTGGCGGGGAG.

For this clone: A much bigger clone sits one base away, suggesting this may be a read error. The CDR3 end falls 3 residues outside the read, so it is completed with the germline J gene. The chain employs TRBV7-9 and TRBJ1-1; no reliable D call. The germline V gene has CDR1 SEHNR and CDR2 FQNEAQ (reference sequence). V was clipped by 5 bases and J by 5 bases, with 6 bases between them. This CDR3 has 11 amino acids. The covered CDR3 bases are TGTGCCAGCAGCCACGGGACTGAA. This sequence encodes CASSHGTE. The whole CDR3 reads CASSHGTEAFF.

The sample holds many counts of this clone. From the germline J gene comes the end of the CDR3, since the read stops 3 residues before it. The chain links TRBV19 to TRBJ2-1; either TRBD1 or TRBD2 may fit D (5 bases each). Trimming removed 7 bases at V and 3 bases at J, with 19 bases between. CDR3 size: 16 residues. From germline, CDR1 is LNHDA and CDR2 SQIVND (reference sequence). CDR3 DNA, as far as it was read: TGTGCCAGTAAAACAGGCAACTGGGGAGACTACAATGAG. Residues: CASKTGNWGDYNE. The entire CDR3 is CASKTGNWGDYNEQFF.